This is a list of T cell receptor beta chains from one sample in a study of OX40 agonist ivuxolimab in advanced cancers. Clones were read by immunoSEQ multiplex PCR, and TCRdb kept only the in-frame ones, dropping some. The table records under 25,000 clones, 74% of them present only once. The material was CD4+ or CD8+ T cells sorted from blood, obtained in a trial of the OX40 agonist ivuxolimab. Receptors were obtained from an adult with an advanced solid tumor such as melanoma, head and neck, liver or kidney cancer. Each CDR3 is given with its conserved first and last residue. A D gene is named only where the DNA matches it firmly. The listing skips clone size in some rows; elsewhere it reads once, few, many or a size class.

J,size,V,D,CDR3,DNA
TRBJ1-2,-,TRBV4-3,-,CASSPNRVDYGYTF,TGCGCCAGCAGCCCCAACAGGGTTGACTATGGCTACACCTTC
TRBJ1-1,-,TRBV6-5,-,CASSYQTGWDTEAFF,TGTGCCAGCAGTTACCAGACAGGCTGGGACACTGAAGCTTTCTTT
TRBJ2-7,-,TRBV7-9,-,CASSLGTGANSYEQYF,TGTGCCAGCAGCTTAGGAACAGGTGCCAACTCCTACGAGCAGTACTTC
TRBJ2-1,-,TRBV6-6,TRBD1,CASRPAATGGYNEQFF,TGTGCCAGCAGACCAGCCGCGACAGGGGGATACAATGAGCAGTTCTTC
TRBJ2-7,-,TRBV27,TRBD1,CASSTGTGGRYEQYF,TGTGCCAGCAGCACCGGGACAGGGGGCAGGTACGAGCAGTACTTC
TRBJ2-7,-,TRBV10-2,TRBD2,CASSAPLTSGTYEQYF,TGCGCCAGCAGTGCCCCCTTGACTAGCGGTACCTACGAGCAGTACTTC
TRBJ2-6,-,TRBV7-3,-,CASRPQGSGANVLTF,TGTGCCAGCAGACCCCAGGGCTCTGGGGCCAACGTCCTGACTTTC
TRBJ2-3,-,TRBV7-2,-,CASSLVGGTDTQYF,TGTGCCAGCAGCTTAGTGGGGGGCACAGATACGCAGTATTTT
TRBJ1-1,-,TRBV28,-,CASSAPGYRAFF,TGTGCCAGCAGTGCTCCGGGGTATCGAGCTTTCTTT
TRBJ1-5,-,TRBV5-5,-,CASSLWVEGNQPQHF,TGTGCCAGCAGCTTGTGGGTTGAGGGCAATCAGCCCCAGCATTTT
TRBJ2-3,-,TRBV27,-,CASSLMWGSTDTQYF,TGTGCCAGCAGTTTAATGTGGGGGTCCACAGATACGCAGTATTTT
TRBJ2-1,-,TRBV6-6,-,CASCKTDGGSEQFF,TGTGCCAGCTGCAAGACGGACGGGGGCTCTGAGCAGTTCTTC
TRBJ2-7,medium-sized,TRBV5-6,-,CASSSGYEGHTGEQYF,TGTGCCAGCAGCTCAGGCTATGAAGGACATACGGGCGAGCAGTACTTC
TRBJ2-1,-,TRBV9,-,CASSVSNEQFF,TGTGCCAGCAGCGTAAGCAATGAGCAGTTCTTC
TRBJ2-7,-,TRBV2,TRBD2,CASSLAGGDSRQYF,TGTGCCAGCAGTCTAGCGGGGGGGGATTCGCGGCAGTACTTC
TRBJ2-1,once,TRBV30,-,CAWSVPGGNEQFF,TGTGCCTGGAGTGTACCGGGCGGCAATGAGCAGTTCTTC
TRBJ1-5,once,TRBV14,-,CASSRGGLGQPQHF,TGTGCCAGCAGCCGGGGGGGGCTCGGACAGCCCCAGCATTTT
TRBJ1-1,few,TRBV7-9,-,CASSTDGVSEAFF,TGTGCCAGCAGTACCGACGGGGTGAGTGAAGCTTTCTTT
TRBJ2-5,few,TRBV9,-,CASSPRGMGQETQYF,TGTGCCAGCAGCCCAAGGGGGATGGGCCAAGAGACCCAGTACTTC
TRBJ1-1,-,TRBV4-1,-,CASSLPTANTEAFF,TGCGCCAGCAGCCTACCGACAGCGAACACTGAAGCTTTCTTT
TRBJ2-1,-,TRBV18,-,CASSPISLYNEQFF,TGTGCCAGCTCACCAATTTCCCTCTACAATGAGCAGTTCTTC
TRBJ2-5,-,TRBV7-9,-,CASSLAGGSETQYF,TGTGCCAGCAGCTTAGCGGGGGGCTCGGAGACCCAGTACTTC
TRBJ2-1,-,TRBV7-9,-,CASSLVSHNEQFF,TGTGCCAGCAGCTTAGTTTCCCACAATGAGCAGTTCTTC
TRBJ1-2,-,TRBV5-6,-,CASTTRDTLVNYGYTF,TGTGCCAGCACCACCCGGGACACCCTTGTTAACTATGGCTACACCTTC
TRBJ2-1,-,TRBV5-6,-,CASSLGGDPSDRQFF,TGTGCCAGCAGCCTAGGGGGGGACCCCTCGGATCGACAGTTCTTC
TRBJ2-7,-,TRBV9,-,CASSPQDRDEQYF,TGTGCCAGCAGCCCACAGGATAGGGACGAGCAGTACTTC
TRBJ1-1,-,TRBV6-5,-,CASISFGGNTEAFF,TGTGCCAGCATCTCCTTTGGGGGGAACACTGAAGCTTTCTTT
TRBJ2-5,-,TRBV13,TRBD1,CASSAGTGAHQETQYF,TGTGCCAGCAGCGCGGGGACAGGGGCGCACCAAGAGACCCAGTACTTC
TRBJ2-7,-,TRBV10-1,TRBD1,CASSDLQGSEPYEQYF,TGCGCCAGCAGTGACCTACAGGGGAGTGAACCCTACGAGCAGTACTTC
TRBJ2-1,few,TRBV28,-,CASSPPPNEQFF,TGTGCCAGCAGTCCGCCCCCAAATGAGCAGTTCTTC
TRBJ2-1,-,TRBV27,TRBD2,CASRPSRAVAGGQNEQFF,TGTGCCAGCAGACCCTCGAGAGCGGTAGCGGGGGGGCAAAATGAGCAGTTCTTC
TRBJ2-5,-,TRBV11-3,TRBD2,CASSSETSGSPQYF,TGTGCCAGCAGCTCAGAGACTAGCGGGAGTCCCCAGTACTTC
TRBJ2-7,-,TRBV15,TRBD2,CATSRSSGEGYEQYF,TGTGCCACCAGCAGGTCTAGCGGGGAAGGCTACGAGCAGTACTTC
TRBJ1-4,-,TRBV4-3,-,CASSQYRGGQLFF,TGCGCCAGCAGCCAATATCGTGGGGGGCAACTGTTTTTT
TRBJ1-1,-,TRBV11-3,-,CASSLAPTGEAFF,TGTGCCAGCAGCTTAGCCCCCACAGGAGAAGCTTTCTTT
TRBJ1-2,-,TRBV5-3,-,CASSLSGIPYGYTF,TGTGCCAGCAGCTTATCGGGGATACCCTATGGCTACACCTTC
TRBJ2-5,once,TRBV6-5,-,CASSPRGSVQETQYF,TGTGCCAGCAGTCCAAGGGGATCCGTGCAAGAGACCCAGTACTTC
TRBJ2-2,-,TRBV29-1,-,CSARGQGRRGTGELFF,TGCAGCGCACGGGGGCAGGGGCGCCGTGGCACCGGGGAGCTGTTTTTT
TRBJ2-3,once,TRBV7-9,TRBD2,CASIPAGISTDTQYF,TGTGCCAGCATCCCAGCGGGGATAAGCACAGATACGCAGTATTTT
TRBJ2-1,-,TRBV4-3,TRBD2,CASSQEAGGSYNEQFF,TGCGCCAGCAGCCAAGAGGCGGGGGGCTCCTACAATGAGCAGTTCTTC
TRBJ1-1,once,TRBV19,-,CASSHQGGNTEAFF,TGTGCCAGTAGTCACCAGGGTGGAAACACTGAAGCTTTCTTT
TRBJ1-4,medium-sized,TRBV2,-,CASSLLGTDYFGEKLFF,TGTGCCAGCAGTCTCCTAGGGACCGACTACTTCGGTGAAAAACTGTTTTTT
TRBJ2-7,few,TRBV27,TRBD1,CASSDRGYEQYF,TGTGCCAGCAGTGACAGGGGCTACGAGCAGTACTTC